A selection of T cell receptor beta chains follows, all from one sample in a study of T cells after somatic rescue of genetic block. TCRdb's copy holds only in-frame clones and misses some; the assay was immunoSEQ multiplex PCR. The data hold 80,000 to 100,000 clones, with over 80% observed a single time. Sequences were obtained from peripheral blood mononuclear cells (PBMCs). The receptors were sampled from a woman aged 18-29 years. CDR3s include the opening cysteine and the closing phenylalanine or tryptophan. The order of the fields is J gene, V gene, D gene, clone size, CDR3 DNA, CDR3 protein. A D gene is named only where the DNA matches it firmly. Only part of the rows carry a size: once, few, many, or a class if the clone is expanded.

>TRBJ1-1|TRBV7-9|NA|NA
TGTGCCAGCAGCTTAATCCAGGGCATGAACACTGAAGCTTTCTTT
CASSLIQGMNTEAFF
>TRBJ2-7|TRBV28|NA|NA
TGTGCCAGCAGTTTATATTACGAGCAGTACTTC
CASSLYYEQYF
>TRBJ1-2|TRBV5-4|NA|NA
TGTGCCAGCAGCTCGGGACGGAACCAATTGGGCTACACCTTC
CASSSGRNQLGYTF
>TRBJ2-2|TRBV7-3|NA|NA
TGTGCCAGCAGCTCCACCCCTACCTACACCGGGGAGCTGTTTTTT
CASSSTPTYTGELFF
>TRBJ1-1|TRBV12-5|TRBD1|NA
TGTGCTAGTGGTTCCGCCCAGGGGGCGAACACTGAAGCTTTCTTT
CASGSAQGANTEAFF
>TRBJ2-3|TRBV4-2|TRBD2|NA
TGTGCCAGCAGCCAAGAGATCCGACTAGCGGAAAGCACAGATACGCAGTATTTT
CASSQEIRLAESTDTQYF
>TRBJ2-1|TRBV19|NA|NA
TGTGCCAGTAGTAAAGGCTACCAAGAGCAGTTCTTC
CASSKGYQEQFF
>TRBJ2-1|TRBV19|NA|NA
TGTGCCAGTACCCCGTCCCAGGTAGCGGCCAACAATGAGCAGTTCTTC
CASTPSQVAANNEQFF
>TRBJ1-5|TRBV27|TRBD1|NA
TGTGCCAGCAGCCGCAGGGGGGATAGCAATCAGCCCCAGCATTTT
CASSRRGDSNQPQHF
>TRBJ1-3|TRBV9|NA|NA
TGTGCCAGCAGCGTAGGCCCAGGACGATTAAAGTTACACACCATATATTTT
CASSVGPGRLKLHTIYF
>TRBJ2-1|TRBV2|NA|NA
TGTGCCAGCAGTGGAGGGGGGACCCCCTACAATGAGCAGTTCTTC
CASSGGGTPYNEQFF
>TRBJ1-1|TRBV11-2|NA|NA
TGTGCCAGCAGCGTGGGACATAAGATCACTGAAGCTTTCTTT
CASSVGHKITEAFF
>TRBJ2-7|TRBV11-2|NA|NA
TGTGCCAGCAGCCCCCTGACAGGGAGGGGCTCCTACGAGCAGTACTTC
CASSPLTGRGSYEQYF
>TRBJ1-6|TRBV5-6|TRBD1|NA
TGTGCCAGCAGCTGGGACAGGGGAGATAATTCACCCCTCCACTTT
CASSWDRGDNSPLHF
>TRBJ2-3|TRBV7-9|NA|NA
TGTGCCAGCACTTCCGGAGGGCCAAGCACAGATACGCAGTATTTT
CASTSGGPSTDTQYF
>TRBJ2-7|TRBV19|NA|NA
TGTGCCAGTAGTTTCACAGGTTTCCCCATGGAGCAGTACTTC
CASSFTGFPMEQYF
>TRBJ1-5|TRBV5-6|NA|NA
TGTGCCAGCAGCTTTAATATGGGACGGGGCAATCAGCCCCAGCATTTT
CASSFNMGRGNQPQHF
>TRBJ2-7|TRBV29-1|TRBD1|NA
TGCAGCGTGTGGGACAGGGGTATGTACGAGCAGTACTTC
CSVWDRGMYEQYF
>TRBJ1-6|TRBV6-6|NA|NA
TGTGCCAGCAGGGACTTCGGACACCATAATTCACCCCTCCACTTT
CASRDFGHHNSPLHF
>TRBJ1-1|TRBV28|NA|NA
TGTGCCAGCAGTTCCACAGGGAGCACTGAAGCTTTCTTT
CASSSTGSTEAFF
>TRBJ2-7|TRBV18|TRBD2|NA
TGTGCCAGCTCCCGGACTAGCGGGAGGACCTCCTACGAGCAGTACTTC
CASSRTSGRTSYEQYF
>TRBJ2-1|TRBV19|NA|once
TGTGCCAGTATCCCTTCAGCGGGCCGTTACAATGAGCAGTTCTTC
CASIPSAGRYNEQFF
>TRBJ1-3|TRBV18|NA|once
TGTGCCAGCTCACCGAATGACGTATCGTCTGGAAACACCATATATTTT
CASSPNDVSSGNTIYF
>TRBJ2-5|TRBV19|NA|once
TGTGCCAGTAGTATAGATCTATCTCGTCAAGAGACCCAGTACTTC
CASSIDLSRQETQYF
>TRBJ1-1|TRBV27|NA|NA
TGTGCCAGCAGCTTGGCACTGAACACTGAAGCTTTCTTT
CASSLALNTEAFF
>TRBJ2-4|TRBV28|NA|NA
TGTGCCAGCAGTTTAGGTGGAGGGGGGGAGAACATTCAGTACTTC
CASSLGGGGENIQYF
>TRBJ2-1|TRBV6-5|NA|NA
TGTGCCAGCAGTCCCTTCGGGGGGCCCTACAATGAGCAGTTCTTC
CASSPFGGPYNEQFF
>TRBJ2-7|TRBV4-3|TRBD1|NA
TGCGCCAGCAGCCAACTTCAGGGGGCTGGGGGCGAGCAGTACTTC
CASSQLQGAGGEQYF
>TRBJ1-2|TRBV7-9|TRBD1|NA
TGTGCCAGCAGCTTAGATCGGTGGGGACAGGATACGTCCTATGGCTACACCTTC
CASSLDRWGQDTSYGYTF
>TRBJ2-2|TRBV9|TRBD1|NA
TGTGCCAGCAGCGTGTCCGGGACAGGGGCCCCTGTGACCGGGGAGCTGTTTTTT
CASSVSGTGAPVTGELFF
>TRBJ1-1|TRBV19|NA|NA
TGTGCCAGTAGTATATCCCCCCCCGGGGCCTGGGGTTATGAAGCTTTCTTT
CASSISPPGAWGYEAFF
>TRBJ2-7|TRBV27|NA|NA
TGTGCCAGCAGTTTAAGCGACAGGACGGAGCCCTACGAGCAGTACTTC
CASSLSDRTEPYEQYF
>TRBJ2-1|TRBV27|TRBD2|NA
TGTGCCAGCAGCCCTTCAGCGGGACTAGTGGTAGGCAATGAGCAGTTCTTC
CASSPSAGLVVGNEQFF
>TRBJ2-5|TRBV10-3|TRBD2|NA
TGTGCCACCGCTAGCGGGAGGGCCCAAGAGACCCAGTACTTC
CATASGRAQETQYF
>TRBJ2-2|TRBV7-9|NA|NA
TGTGCCAGCAGCCCCCGGGTCAACACCGGGGAGCTGTTTTTT
CASSPRVNTGELFF
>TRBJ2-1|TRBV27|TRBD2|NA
TGTGCCAGCAGTTTCCTACTAGCGGGGGGCTCCTACAATGAGCAGTTCTTC
CASSFLLAGGSYNEQFF
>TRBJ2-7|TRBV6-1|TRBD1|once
TGTGCCAGCAGTGGGTGGACAGGGGGGACCTACGAGCAGTACTTC
CASSGWTGGTYEQYF
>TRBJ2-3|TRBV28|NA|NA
TGTGCCAGCAGTTTCACCGGAGAGCCTACAGATACGCAGTATTTT
CASSFTGEPTDTQYF
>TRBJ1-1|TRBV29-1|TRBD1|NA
TGCAGCTTCTGTAACCCGGGACAGGGGAAAGCTTTCTTT
CSFCNPGQGKAFF
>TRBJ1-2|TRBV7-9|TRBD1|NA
TGTGCCAGCAGCCTAGGACAGGCCCCTAACTATGGCTACACCTTC
CASSLGQAPNYGYTF
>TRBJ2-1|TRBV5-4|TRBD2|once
TGTGCCAGCAGCTCCCCCGGGACTAGCGGGACTCGGGGGCAGTTCTTC
CASSSPGTSGTRGQFF
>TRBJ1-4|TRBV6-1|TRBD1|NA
TGTGCCAGCAGTGAGGGGACAGTTGAAAAACTGTTTTTT
CASSEGTVEKLFF
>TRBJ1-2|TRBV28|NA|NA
TGTGCCAGCAGTCCCCGGACTGGAGGGGCTTTGGGCTACACCTTC
CASSPRTGGALGYTF
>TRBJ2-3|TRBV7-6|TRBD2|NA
TGTGCCAGCAGCCGTCTGACTAGCGAGAGCACAGATACGCAGTATTTT
CASSRLTSESTDTQYF
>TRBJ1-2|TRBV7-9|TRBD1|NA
TGTGCCAGCAGCCAAGGGACAGGGAACTATGGCTACACCTTC
CASSQGTGNYGYTF
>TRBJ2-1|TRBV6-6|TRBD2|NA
TGTGCCAGCAGTCGAAGCGGGAGGGCGCTCGATGAGCAGTTCTTC
CASSRSGRALDEQFF
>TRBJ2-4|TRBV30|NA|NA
TGTGCCTGGAGTGTAATTGGGACACCCGCCCACAAAAACATTCAGTACTTC
CAWSVIGTPAHKNIQYF
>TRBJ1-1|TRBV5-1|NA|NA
TGCGCCAGCAGCTTGGCCAAGGGGGGCCTGTTGCACACTGAAGCTTTCTTT
CASSLAKGGLLHTEAFF
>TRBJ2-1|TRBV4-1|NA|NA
TGCGCCAGCAGCCAAGAACACCTGGGCAATGAGCAGTTCTTC
CASSQEHLGNEQFF
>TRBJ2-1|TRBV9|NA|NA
TGTGCCAGCAGCGCAGGACGGCTCAATGAGCAGTTCTTC
CASSAGRLNEQFF
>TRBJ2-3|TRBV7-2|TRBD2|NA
TGTGCCAGCAGCTTAGCGGGGCGGGGGAGCCCGATGGTCCCGCAGTATTTT
CASSLAGRGSPMVPQYF
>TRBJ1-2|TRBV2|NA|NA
TGTGCCAGCAGTGAAAGGTCTCGAGGCTACACCTTC
CASSERSRGYTF
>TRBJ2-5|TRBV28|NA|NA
TGTGCCAGCAGTTTATGGGGCAGCCACCAAGAGACCCAGTACTTC
CASSLWGSHQETQYF
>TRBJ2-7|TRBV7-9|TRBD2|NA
TGTGCCATCGGGGGGGCCGGAGGGATCCTCGAGCAGTACTTC
CAIGGAGGILEQYF
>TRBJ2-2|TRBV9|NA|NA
TGTGCCAGCAGCGTATCCGGGCAGGCAGCGAACACCGGGGAGCTGTTTTTT
CASSVSGQAANTGELFF
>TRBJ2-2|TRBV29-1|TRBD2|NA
TGCAGCGTTTCCTGGACTAGTACCGGGGAGCTGTTTTTT
CSVSWTSTGELFF